The 7 T cell receptor beta chains given below trace back to one sample, sequenced in a study of T cells after posttransplantation cyclophosphamide. The method was immunoSEQ multiplex PCR; TCRdb's version includes in-frame clones alone and lacks a portion of them. The sample has over 20,000 clones, approximately 98% seen once. Sequenced: naive CD8+ T cells sorted from PBMCs. The receptors originated from a man aged 35-49 years in good health, CMV-negative, and a related stem cell transplant donor.

The CDR3 loop reads CASSPLAAGVATGELFF. CDR3 DNA: TGTGCCAGCAGCCCCCTAGCTGCGGGAGTGGCCACCGGGGAGCTGTTTTTT. The genes are TRBV9 and TRBJ2-2; the match to TRBD2 covers 7 bases. V lost 4 bases, J lost 4 bases, and 13 bases stayed unmatched. Germline V gene lookup returns CDR1 SGDLS and CDR2 YYNGEE. CDR3 size: 17 residues.

Only one count was recorded for this clone. The V gene is TRBV4-1, the J gene TRBJ1-1; D is unresolved. Trimming shortened V by 0 bases and J by 1 base, and 6 bases separated the two germline ends. Per germline, CDR1 MGHRA and CDR2 YSYEKL. There are 14 residues in the CDR3. Here the CDR3 reads CASSQEQKNTEAFF. The CDR3 nucleotides read TGCGCCAGCAGCCAAGAACAGAAGAACACTGAAGCTTTCTTT.

The rearrangement joins TRBV5-1 to TRBJ2-5, with no clear D. V shed 5 bases and J shed 0 bases, with 11 bases lying between them. This CDR3 has 14 residues. Germline V CDR1 and CDR2: SGHRS, YFSETQ. The DNA of the CDR3 is TGCGCCAGCAGACCTCTGAGCCACCAAGAGACCCAGTACTTC. It is translated as CASRPLSHQETQYF.

This clone was seen just once. The CDR3 nucleotides read TGCGCCAGCAGCCTCGGCGGCGGGACAGCCTACAATGAGCAGTTCTTC. As protein: CASSLGGGTAYNEQFF. The J gene is TRBJ2-1, the V gene TRBV4-1; tentative D call: TRBD1 (7 bases). V gave up 4 bases and J gave up 2 bases, with 15 bases separating them. The CDR3 contains 16 residues. Germline V CDR1 and CDR2: MGHRA, YSYEKL.

The chain combines TRBV28 with TRBJ1-5, with D uncertain. This CDR3 comprises 15 residues. The V gene's germline CDR1 is MDHEN and CDR2 SYDVKM. Trimming removed 6 bases from V and 2 bases from J, with 14 bases in between. The CDR3 loop is CASSDPAQGNQPQHF. CDR3 sequence (DNA): TGTGCCAGCAGCGATCCGGCTCAGGGCAATCAGCCCCAGCATTTT.

This chain links TRBV19 with TRBJ2-7; 10 bases fit TRBD2. Germline V gene sequence: CDR1 LNHDA, CDR2 SQIVND (reference sequence). V was clipped by 6 bases and J by 0 bases; unmatched bases: 2. CDR3 length equals 14 residues. The CDR3 spells CASSTSGTSYEQYF. CDR3 bases: TGTGCCAGTAGCACTAGCGGGACCTCCTACGAGCAGTACTTC.

A single count supports this clone. This chain links TRBV7-3 with TRBJ2-1; TRBD2 agrees at 7 bases. The CDR3 covers 15 residues. J was trimmed by 0 bases and V by 5 bases; bases with no gene match: 4. Germline CDR1 SGHTA, CDR2 FQGTGA. The CDR3 sequence: CASSQSGNSYNEQFF. CDR3 bases: TGTGCCAGCAGCCAAAGCGGGAACTCCTACAATGAGCAGTTCTTC.